This T cell receptor (beta chain) was retrieved from a study of blood T cell repertoires in COVID-19. Assay: immunoSEQ multiplex PCR; the TCRdb copy retains only in-frame clones and omits some. The sample lists around 110,000 clones, around nine tenths seen once, with roughly 1.2% in the top ten. CDR1 is SNHLY and CDR2 is FYNNEI in the germline V gene. There are 14 residues in the CDR3. The V gene lost 1 base and the J gene lost 5 bases, with 11 bases spanning the gap. Sample: peripheral blood. The chain uses TRBV2 and TRBJ1-2; tentatively, D is TRBD1 (6 bases). This TCR was sampled from a woman in her thirties with acute or convalescent COVID-19. The CDR3 DNA reads TGTGCCAGCAGTGAAGGCGGGGGGGCATATGGCTACACCTTC. It encodes CASSEGGGAYGYTF. The whole variable domain, remainder taken from reference TRBV2 and TRBJ1-2, is EPEVTQTPSHQVTQMGQEVILRCVPISNHLYFYWYRQILGQKVEFLVSFYNNEISEKSEIFDDQFSVERPDGSNFTLKIRSTKLEDSAMYFCASSEGGGAYGYTFGSGTRLTVV.